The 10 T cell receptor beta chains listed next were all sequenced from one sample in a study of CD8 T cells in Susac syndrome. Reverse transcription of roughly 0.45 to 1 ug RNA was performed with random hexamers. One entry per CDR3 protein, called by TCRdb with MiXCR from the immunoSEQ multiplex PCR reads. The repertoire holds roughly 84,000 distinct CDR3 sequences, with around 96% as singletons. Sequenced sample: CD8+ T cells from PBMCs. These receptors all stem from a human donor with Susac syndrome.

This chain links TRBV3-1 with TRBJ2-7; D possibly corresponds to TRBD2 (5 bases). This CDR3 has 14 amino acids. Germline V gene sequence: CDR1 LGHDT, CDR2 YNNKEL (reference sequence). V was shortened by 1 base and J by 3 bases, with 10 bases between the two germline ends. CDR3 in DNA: TGTGCCAGCAGCCAAGGCTACGGGGACTACGAGCAGTACGTC. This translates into CASSQGYGDYEQYV.

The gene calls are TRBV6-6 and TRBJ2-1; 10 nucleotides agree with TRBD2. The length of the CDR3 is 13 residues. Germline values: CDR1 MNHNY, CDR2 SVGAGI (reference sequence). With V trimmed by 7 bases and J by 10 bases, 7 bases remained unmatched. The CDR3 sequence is CASTPLAGDEQFF. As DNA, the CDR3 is TGTGCCAGCACACCGCTAGCGGGAGACGAGCAGTTCTTC.

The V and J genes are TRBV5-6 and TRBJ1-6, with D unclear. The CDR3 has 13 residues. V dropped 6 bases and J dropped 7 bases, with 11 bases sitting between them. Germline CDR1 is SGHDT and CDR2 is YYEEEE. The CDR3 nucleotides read TGTGCCAGCATGAAAGCTTCCAATTCACCCCTCCACTTT. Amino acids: CASMKASNSPLHF.

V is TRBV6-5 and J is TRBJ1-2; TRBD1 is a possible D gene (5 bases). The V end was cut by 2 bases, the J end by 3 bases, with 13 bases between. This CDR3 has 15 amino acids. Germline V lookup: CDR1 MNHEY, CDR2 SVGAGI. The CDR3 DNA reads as TGTGCCAGCAGTTACGGCGTGGACACCCACTATGGCTACACCTTC. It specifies CASSYGVDTHYGYTF.

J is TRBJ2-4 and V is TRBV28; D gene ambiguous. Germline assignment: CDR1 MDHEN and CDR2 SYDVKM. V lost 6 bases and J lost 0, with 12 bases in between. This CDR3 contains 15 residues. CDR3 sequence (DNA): TGTGCCAGCAGGGGCGACCAACTAGCCAAAAACATTCAGTACTTC. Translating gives CASRGDQLAKNIQYF.

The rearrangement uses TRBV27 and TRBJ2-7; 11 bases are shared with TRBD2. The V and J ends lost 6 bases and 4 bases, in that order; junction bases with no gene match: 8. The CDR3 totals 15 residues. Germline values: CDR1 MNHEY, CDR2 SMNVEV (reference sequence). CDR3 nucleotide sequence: TGTGCCAGCAGCTGGGACGGGACTAGCGGTTACGAGCAGTACTTC. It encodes CASSWDGTSGYEQYF.

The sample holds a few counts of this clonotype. The CDR3 sequence is CASSRGQGGGYGYTF. The CDR3 DNA sequence: TGTGCCAGCAGCCGTGGACAGGGTGGAGGTTATGGCTACACCTTC. The rearrangement joins TRBV7-2 to TRBJ1-2; 8 bases line up with TRBD1. V was pared by 5 bases and J by 5 bases, with 10 bases of the junction left unmatched. The CDR3 has 15 amino acids. Germline lookup yields CDR1 SGHTA and CDR2 FQGNSA.

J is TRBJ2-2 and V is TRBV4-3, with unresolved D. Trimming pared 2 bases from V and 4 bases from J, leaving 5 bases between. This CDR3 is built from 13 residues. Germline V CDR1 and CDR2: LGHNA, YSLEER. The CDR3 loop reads CASSQRSTGELFF. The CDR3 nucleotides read TGCGCCAGCAGCCAACGCTCCACCGGGGAGCTGTTTTTT.

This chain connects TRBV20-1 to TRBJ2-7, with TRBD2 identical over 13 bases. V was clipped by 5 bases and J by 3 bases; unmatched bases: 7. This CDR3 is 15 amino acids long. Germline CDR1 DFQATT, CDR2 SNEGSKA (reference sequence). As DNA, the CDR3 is TGCAGTGCTCAACCGGGACTAGCGGGGCTCTACGAGCAGTACTTC. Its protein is CSAQPGLAGLYEQYF.

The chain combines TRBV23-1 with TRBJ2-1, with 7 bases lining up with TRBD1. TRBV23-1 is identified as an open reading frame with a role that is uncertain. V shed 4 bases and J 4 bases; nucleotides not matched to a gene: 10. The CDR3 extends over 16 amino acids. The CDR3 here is CASSPRQLRGYNEQFF. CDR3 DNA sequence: TGCGCCAGCAGTCCGAGACAGCTCAGGGGGTACAATGAGCAGTTCTTC.